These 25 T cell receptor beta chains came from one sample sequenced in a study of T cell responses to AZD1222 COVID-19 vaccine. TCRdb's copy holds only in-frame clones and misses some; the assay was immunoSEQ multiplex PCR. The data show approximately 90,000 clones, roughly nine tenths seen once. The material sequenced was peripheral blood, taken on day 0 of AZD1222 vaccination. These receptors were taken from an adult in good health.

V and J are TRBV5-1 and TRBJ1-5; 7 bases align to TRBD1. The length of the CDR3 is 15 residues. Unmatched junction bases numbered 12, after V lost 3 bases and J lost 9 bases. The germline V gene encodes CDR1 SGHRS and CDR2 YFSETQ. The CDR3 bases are TGCGCCAGCAGCTACCAATCCGGGACAGAGTGGCCCCAGCATTTT. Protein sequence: CASSYQSGTEWPQHF. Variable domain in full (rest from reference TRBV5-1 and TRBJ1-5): KAGVTQTPRYLIKTRGQQVTLSCSPISGHRSVSWYQQTPGQGLQFLFEYFSETQRNKGNFPGRFSGRQFSNSRSEMNVSTLELGDSALYLCASSYQSGTEWPQHFGDGTRLSIL.

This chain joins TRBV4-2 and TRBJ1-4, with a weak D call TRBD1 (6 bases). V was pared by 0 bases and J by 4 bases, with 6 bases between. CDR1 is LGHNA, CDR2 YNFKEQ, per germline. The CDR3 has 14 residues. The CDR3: CASSQEGGNEKLFF. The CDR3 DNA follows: TGTGCCAGCAGCCAAGAAGGGGGTAATGAAAAACTGTTTTTT.

CDR3 coding DNA: TGTGCCAGCAGCCAAGATATTGGGCAGCCTCGGTACGAGCAGTACTTC. Translating gives CASSQDIGQPRYEQYF. The chain combines TRBV14 with TRBJ2-7; unclear D gene. The CDR3 spans 16 residues. Germline loops: CDR1 SGHDN, CDR2 FVKESK. V lost 0 bases and J 4 bases, leaving 16 bases between the germline ends.

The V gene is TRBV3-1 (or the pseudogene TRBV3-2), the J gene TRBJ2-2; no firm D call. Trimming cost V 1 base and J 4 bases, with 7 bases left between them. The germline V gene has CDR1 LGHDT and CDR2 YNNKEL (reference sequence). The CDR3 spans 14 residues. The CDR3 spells CASSQGFGTGELFF. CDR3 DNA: TGTGCCAGCAGCCAAGGATTTGGCACCGGGGAGCTGTTTTTT.

In nucleotides, the CDR3 is TGTGCCAGCTCACCAACCGGGAGGGGGCCTGGAAACACCATATATTTT. Its protein is CASSPTGRGPGNTIYF. The V and J genes are TRBV18 and TRBJ1-3, with 7 bases lining up with TRBD1. The CDR3 totals 16 residues. Germline loops: CDR1 KGHSH, CDR2 LQKENI. The ends lost 2 bases at V and 2 bases at J; junction bases unmatched: 6.

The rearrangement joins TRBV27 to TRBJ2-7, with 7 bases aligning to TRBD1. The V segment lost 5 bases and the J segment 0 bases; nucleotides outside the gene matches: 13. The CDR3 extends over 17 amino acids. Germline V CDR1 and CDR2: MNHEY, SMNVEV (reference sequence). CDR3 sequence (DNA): TGTGCCAGCAGTCTTTCCCAGACAGGGCGCCCCTCCTACGAGCAGTACTTC. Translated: CASSLSQTGRPSYEQYF.

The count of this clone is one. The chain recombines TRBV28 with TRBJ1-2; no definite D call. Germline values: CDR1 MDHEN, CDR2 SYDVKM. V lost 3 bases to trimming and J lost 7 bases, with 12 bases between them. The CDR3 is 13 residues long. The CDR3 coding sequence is TGTGCCAGCAGTTTTGATCCTAGTAGTGGCTACACCTTC. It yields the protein CASSFDPSSGYTF.

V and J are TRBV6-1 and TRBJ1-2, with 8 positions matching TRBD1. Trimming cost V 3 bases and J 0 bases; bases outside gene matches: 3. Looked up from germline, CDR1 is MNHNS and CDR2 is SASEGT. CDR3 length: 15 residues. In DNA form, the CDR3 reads TGTGCCAGCAGTGACCCGGGACAGGCTAACTATGGCTACACCTTC. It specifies CASSDPGQANYGYTF.

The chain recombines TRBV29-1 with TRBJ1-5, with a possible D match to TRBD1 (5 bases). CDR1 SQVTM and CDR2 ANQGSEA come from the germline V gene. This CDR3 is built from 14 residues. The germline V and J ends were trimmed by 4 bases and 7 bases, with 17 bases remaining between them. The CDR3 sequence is CSVVFQGLEQPQHF. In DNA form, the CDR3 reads TGCAGCGTTGTTTTTCAGGGTCTTGAACAGCCCCAGCATTTT. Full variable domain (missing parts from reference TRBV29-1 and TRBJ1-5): SAVISQKPSRDICQRGTSLTIQCQVDSQVTMMFWYRQQPGQSLTLIATANQGSEATYESGFVIDKFPISRPNLTFSTLTVSNMSPEDSSIYLCSVVFQGLEQPQHFGDGTRLSIL.

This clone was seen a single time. This chain's CDR3 is CASSLGEGNTIYF. CDR3 nucleotides: TGTGCCAGCAGCTTAGGTGAAGGAAACACCATATATTTT. The J gene is TRBJ1-3, the V gene TRBV11-2; D is uncertain. Trimming left V 1 base short and J 4 bases short, with 5 bases between. There are 13 residues in the CDR3. The germline gives CDR1 SGHAT, CDR2 FQNNGV.

The CDR3 nucleotides are TGTGCCAGCAGTCTCCGAGGACTAGCGGCTTCCTACGAGCAGTACTTC. As protein: CASSLRGLAASYEQYF. The chain joins TRBV27 to TRBJ2-7, with 10 bases identical to TRBD2. This CDR3 has 16 residues. J lost 1 base, V lost 5 bases, and 8 bases had no gene match. Germline CDR1 is MNHEY and CDR2 is SMNVEV (reference sequence).

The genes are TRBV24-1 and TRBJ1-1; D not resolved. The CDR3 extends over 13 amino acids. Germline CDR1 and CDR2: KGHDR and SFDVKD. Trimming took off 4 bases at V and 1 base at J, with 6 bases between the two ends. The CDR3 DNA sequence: TGTGCCACCAGTGAGAGAGGGAACACTGAAGCTTTCTTT. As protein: CATSERGNTEAFF.

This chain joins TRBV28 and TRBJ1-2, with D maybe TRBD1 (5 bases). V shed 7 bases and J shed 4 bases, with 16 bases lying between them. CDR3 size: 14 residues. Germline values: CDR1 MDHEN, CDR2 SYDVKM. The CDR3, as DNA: TGTGCCAGCACCGCCGATGGACAAGCCTATGGCTACACCTTC. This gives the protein CASTADGQAYGYTF.

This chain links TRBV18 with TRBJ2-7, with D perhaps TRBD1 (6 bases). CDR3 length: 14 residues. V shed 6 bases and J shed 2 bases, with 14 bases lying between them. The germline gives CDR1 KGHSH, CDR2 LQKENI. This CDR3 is CASSSRDTTYEQYF. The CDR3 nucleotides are TGTGCCAGCTCCAGCCGGGACACCACCTACGAGCAGTACTTC.

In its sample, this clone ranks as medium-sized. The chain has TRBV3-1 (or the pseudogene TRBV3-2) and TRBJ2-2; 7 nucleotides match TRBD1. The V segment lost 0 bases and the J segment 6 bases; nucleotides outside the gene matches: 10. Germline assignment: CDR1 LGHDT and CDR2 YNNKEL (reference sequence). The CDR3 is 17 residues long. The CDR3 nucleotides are TGTGCCAGCAGCCAAGATCACGAGGGGGCCTTTGCCGGGGAGCTGTTTTTT. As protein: CASSQDHEGAFAGELFF.

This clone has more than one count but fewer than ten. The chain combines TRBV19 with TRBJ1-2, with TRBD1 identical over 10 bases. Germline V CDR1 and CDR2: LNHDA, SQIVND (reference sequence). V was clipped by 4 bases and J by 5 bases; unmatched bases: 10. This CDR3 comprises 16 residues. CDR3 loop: CASSRQGQGGHYGYTF. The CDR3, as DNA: TGTGCCAGTAGTAGACAAGGACAGGGGGGACATTATGGCTACACCTTC.

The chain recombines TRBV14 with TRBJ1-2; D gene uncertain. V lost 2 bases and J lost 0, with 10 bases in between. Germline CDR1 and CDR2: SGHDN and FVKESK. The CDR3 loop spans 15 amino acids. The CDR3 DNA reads TGTGCCAGCAGCCAAAGGGTCATTCCTAACTATGGCTACACCTTC. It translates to CASSQRVIPNYGYTF.

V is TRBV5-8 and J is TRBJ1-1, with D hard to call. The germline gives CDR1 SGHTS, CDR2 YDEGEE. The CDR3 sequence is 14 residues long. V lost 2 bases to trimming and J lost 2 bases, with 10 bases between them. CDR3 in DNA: TGTGCCAGCAGCTTTTCGGCGGGAAACACTGAAGCTTTCTTT. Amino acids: CASSFSAGNTEAFF.

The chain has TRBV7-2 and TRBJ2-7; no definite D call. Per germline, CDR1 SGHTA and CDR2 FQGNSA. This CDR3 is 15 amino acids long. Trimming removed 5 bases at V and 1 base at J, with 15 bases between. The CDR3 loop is CASSRVGGTSYEQYF. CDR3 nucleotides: TGTGCCAGCAGCCGCGTCGGCGGCACTTCCTACGAGCAGTACTTC.

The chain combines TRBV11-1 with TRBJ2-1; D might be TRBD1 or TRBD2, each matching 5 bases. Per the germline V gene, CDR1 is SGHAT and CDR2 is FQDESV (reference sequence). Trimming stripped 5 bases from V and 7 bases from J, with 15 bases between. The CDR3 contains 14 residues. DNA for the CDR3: TGTGCCAGCAGCCGTGCCACTAGGGGTAATGAGCAGTTCTTC. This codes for CASSRATRGNEQFF.

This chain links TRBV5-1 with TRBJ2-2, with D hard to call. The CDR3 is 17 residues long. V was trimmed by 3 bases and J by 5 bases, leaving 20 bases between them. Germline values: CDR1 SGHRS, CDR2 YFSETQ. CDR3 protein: CASSSGEVGSPTGELFF. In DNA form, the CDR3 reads TGCGCCAGCAGCTCGGGTGAGGTGGGGTCGCCGACCGGGGAGCTGTTTTTT.

The CDR3 nucleotides read TGCGCCTCTACCCCAGGGTCCACCGGGGAGCTGTTTTTT. Translation gives CASTPGSTGELFF. The V gene is TRBV5-1, the J gene TRBJ2-2, with D perhaps matching TRBD1 (5 bases). The germline V gene encodes CDR1 SGHRS and CDR2 YFSETQ. The CDR3 contains 13 residues. The V gene lost 10 bases and the J gene lost 4 bases, with 14 bases spanning the gap. The variable domain in full, with the rest retrieved from reference TRBV5-1 and TRBJ2-2, is KAGVTQTPRYLIKTRGQQVTLSCSPISGHRSVSWYQQTPGQGLQFLFEYFSETQRNKGNFPGRFSGRQFSNSRSEMNVSTLELGDSALYLCASTPGSTGELFFGEGSRLTVL.

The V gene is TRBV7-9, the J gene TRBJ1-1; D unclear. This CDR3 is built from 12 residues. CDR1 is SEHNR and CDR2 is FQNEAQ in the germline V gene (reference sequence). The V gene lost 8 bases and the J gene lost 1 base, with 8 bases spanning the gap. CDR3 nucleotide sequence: TGTGCCAGCGCCCCAGGGAACACTGAAGCTTTCTTT. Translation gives CASAPGNTEAFF. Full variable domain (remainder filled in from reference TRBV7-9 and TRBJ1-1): DTGVSQNPRHKITKRGQNVTFRCDPISEHNRLYWYRQTLGQGPEFLTYFQNEAQLEKSRLLSDRFSAERPKGSFSTLEIQRTEQGDSAMYLCASAPGNTEAFFGQGTRLTVV.

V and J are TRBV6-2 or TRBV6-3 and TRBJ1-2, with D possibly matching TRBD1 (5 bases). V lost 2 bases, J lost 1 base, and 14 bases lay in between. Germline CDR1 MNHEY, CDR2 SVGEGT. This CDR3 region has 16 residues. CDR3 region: CASSYGGAGLNYGYTF. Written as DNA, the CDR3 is TGTGCCAGCAGTTACGGTGGAGCAGGGCTTAACTATGGCTACACCTTC.

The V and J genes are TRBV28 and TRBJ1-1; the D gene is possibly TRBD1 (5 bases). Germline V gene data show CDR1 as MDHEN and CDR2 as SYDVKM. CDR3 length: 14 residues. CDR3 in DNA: TGTACGACAGTCCGGGAGGGCGCCCTACCTGAAGCTTTCTTT. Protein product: CTTVREGALPEAFF.